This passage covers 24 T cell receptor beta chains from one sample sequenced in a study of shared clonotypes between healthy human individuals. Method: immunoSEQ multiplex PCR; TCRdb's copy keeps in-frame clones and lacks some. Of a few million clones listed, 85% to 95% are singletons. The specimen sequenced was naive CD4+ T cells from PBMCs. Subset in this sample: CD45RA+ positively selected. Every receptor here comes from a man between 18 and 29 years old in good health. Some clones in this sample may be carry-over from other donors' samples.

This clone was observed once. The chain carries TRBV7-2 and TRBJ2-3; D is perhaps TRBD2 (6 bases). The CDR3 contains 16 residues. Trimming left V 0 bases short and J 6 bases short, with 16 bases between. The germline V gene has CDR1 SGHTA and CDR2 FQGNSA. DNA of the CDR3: TGTGCCAGCAGCTTAGCAGCGACTAGGTCGGGGGATACGCAGTATTTT. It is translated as CASSLAATRSGDTQYF.

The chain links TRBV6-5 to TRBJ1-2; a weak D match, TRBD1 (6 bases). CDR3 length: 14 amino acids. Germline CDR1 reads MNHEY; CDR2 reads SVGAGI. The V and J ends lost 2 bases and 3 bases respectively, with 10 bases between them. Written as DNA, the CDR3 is TGTGCCAGCAGTTACGGGGACACTCACTATGGCTACACCTTC. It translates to CASSYGDTHYGYTF.

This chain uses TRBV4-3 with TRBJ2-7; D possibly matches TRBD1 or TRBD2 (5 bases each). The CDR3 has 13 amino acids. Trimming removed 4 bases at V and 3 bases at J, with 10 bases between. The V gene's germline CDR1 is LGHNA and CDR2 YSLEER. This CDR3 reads CASSPRGDYEQYF. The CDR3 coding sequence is TGCGCCAGCAGCCCTAGAGGGGACTACGAGCAGTACTTC.

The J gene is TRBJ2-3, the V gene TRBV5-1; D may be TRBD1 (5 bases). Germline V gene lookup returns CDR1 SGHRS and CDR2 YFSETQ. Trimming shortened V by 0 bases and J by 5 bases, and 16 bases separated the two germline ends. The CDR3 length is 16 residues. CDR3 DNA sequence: TGCGCCAGCAGCTTGGCCGGGTTTCATGGACAAGATACGCAGTATTTT. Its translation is CASSLAGFHGQDTQYF.

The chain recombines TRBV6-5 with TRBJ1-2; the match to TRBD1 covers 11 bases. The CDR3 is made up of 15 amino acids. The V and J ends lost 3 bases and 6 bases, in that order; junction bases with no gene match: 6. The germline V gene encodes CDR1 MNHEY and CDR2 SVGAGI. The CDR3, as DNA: TGTGCCAGCAGTTATGGGACAGGGGGGATAGATGGCTACACCTTC. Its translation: CASSYGTGGIDGYTF.

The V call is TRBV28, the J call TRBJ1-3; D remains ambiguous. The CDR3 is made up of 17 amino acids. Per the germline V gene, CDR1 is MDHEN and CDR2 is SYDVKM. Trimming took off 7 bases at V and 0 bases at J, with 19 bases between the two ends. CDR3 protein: CASTISGSGSSGNTIYF. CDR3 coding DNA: TGTGCCAGCACCATCTCTGGAAGCGGGAGCTCTGGAAACACCATATATTTT.

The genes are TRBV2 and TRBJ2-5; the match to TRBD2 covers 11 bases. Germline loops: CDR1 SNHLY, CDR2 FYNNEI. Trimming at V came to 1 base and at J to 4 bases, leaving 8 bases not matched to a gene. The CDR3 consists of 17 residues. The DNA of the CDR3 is TGTGCCAGCAGTGAAGGAGTAGCGGGAGGGCCGGGAGAGACCCAGTACTTC. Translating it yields CASSEGVAGGPGETQYF.

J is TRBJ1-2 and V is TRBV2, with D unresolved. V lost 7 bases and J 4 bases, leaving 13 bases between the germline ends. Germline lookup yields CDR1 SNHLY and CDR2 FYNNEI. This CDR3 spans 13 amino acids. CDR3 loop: CASTREGGYGYTF. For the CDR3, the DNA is TGTGCCAGCACTCGTGAGGGCGGCTATGGCTACACCTTC.

The CDR3 nucleotides are TGTGCCACCAGCAGCATGGGTCAGGGAAAGACCACTGAAGCTTTCTTT. Its translation is CATSSMGQGKTTEAFF. The chain uses TRBV15 and TRBJ1-1; D perhaps matches TRBD1 (5 bases). Trimming left V 3 bases short and J 4 bases short, with 18 bases between. CDR3 length: 16 residues. From germline, CDR1 is LNHNV and CDR2 YYDKDF (reference sequence).

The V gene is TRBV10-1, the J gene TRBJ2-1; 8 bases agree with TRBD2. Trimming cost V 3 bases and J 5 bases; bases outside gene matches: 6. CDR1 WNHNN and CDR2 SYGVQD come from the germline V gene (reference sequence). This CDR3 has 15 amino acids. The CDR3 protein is CASSEVAGTHNEQFF. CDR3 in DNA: TGCGCCAGCAGTGAAGTAGCGGGAACCCACAATGAGCAGTTCTTC.

Here the CDR3 DNA reads TGCGCCAGCAGCTTGGGCCCTAGCGGGTTTAACCAAGAGACCCAGTACTTC. Translating it yields CASSLGPSGFNQETQYF. This chain connects TRBV5-1 to TRBJ2-5; 8 positions match TRBD2. CDR1 SGHRS and CDR2 YFSETQ come from the germline V gene. This CDR3 contains 17 residues. The ends lost 0 bases at V and 0 bases at J; junction bases unmatched: 7.

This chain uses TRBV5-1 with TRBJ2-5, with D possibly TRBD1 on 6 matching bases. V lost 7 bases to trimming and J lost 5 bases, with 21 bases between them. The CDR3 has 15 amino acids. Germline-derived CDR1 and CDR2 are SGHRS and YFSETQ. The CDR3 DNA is TGCGCCAGCTGTCGCCCGGACAGTAACATGGAGACCCAGTACTTC. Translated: CASCRPDSNMETQYF.

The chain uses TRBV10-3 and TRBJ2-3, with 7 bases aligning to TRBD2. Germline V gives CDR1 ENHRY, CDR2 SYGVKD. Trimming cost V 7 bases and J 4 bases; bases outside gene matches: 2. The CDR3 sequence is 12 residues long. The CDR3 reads CAITSGADTQYF. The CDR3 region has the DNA TGTGCCATCACGAGCGGGGCAGATACGCAGTATTTT.

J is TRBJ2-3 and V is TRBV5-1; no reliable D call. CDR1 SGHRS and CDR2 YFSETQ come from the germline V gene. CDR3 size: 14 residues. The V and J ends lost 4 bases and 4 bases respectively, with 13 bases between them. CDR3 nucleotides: TGCGCCAGCAGCCCACGCCCAGGATCAGATACGCAGTATTTT. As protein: CASSPRPGSDTQYF.

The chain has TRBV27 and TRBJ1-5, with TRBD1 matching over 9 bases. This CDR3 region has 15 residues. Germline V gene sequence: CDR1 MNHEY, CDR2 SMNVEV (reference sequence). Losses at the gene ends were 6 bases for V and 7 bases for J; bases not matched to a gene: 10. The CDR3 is CASRATGGRGQPQHF. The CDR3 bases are TGTGCCAGCAGGGCTACAGGGGGCCGCGGGCAGCCCCAGCATTTT.

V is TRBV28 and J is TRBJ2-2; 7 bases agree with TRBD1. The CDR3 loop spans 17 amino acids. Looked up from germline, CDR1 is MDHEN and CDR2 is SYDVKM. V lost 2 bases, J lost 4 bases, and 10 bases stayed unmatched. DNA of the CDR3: TGTGCCAGCAGTTTAGGGCCTGGGCAGGGGGTCACCGGGGAGCTGTTTTTT. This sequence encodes CASSLGPGQGVTGELFF.

This chain's CDR3 is CASSSRTSGGGNEQFF. CDR3 nucleotide sequence: TGTGCCAGCAGCTCCCGGACTAGCGGGGGGGGGAATGAGCAGTTCTTC. V usage is TRBV5-4 and J usage is TRBJ2-1; 15 nucleotides line up with TRBD2. V trimming: 3 bases; J trimming: 7 bases; junction bases outside the gene matches: 5. The CDR3 runs 16 residues. The germline CDR1 and CDR2 sequences are SGHNT and YYREEE (reference sequence).

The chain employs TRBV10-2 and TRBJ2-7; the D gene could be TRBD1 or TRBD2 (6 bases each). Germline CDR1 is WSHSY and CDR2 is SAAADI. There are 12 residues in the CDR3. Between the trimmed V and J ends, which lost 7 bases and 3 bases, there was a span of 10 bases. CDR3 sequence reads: CASKGGGYEQYF. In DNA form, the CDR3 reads TGCGCCAGCAAGGGGGGAGGCTACGAGCAGTACTTC.

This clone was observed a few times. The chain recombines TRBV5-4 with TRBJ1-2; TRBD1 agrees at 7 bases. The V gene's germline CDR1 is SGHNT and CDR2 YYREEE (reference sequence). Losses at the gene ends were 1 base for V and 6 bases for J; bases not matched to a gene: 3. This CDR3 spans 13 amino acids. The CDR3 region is CASSLRTGDGYTF. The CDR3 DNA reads TGTGCCAGCAGCTTGCGCACAGGGGATGGCTACACCTTC.

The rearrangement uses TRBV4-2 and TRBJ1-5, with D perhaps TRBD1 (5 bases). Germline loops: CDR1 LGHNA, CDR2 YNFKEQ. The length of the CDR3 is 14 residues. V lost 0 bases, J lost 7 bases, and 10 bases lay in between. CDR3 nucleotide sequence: TGTGCCAGCAGCCAAGATAACAGGTGGCAGCCCCAGCATTTT. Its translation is CASSQDNRWQPQHF.

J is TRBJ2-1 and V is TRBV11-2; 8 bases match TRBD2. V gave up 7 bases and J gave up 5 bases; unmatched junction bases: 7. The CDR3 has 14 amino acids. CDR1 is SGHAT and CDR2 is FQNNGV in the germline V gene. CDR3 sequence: CASNRLASDNEQFF. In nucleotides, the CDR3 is TGTGCCAGCAACCGACTAGCGTCCGACAATGAGCAGTTCTTC.

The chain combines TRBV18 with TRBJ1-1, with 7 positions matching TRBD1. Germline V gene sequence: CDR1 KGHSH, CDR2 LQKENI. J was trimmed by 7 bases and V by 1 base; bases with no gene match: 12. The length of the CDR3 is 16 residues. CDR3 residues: CASSPRVGLGDSEAFF. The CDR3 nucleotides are TGTGCCAGCTCACCACGGGTAGGGCTAGGGGACAGTGAAGCTTTCTTT.

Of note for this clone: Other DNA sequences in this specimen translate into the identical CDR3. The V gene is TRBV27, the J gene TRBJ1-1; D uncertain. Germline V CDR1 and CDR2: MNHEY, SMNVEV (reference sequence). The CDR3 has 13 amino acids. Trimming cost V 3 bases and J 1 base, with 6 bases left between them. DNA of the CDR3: TGTGCCAGCAGTTTGAAAGGGAACACTGAAGCTTTCTTT. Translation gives CASSLKGNTEAFF.

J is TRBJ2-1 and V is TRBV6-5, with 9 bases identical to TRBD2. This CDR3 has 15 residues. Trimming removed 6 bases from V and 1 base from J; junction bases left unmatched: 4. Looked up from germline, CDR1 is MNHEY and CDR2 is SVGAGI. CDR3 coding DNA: TGTGCCAGCAGCCCTAGCGGGGTTTCCTACAATGAGCAGTTCTTC. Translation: CASSPSGVSYNEQFF.